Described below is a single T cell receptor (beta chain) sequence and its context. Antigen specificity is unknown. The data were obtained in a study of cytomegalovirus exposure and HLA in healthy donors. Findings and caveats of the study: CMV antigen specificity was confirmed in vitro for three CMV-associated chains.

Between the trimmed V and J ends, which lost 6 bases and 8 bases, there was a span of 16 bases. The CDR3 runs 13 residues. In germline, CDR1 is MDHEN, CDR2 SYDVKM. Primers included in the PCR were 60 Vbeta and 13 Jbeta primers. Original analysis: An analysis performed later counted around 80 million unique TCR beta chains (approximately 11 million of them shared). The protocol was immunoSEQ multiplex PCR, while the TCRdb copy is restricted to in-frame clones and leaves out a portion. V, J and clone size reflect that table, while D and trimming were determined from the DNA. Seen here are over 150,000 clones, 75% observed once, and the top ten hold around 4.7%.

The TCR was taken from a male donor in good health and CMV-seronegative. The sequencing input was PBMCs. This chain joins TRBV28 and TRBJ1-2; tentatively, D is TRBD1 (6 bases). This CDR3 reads CASRPQGRSGYTF. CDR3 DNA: TGTGCCAGCAGGCCACAGGGAAGGTCGGGCTACACCTTC.